Listed below are T cell receptor beta chains from one sample, sequenced in a study of PD-L1 blockade in urothelial cancer. TCRdb keeps only in-frame clones here, not all; method: immunoSEQ multiplex PCR. The profile shows some 39,000 clones, about 85% of them singletons. Specimen: PBMCs, collected around atezolizumab (anti-PD-L1) treatment. These receptors were collected from a man between 70 and 80 years old with urothelial cancer. The CDR3 runs from the conserved cysteine through the conserved F or W. D genes are given only for firm matches. Some rows have no size entry. The others give once, few or many, or a class for an expanded clone.

d_call: TRBD1; v_call: TRBV10-3; j_call: TRBJ1-1; clone_size: few; cdr3_nt: TGTGCCATCAGTACGGGACAGCCGAACACTGAAGCTTTCTTT; cdr3_aa: CAISTGQPNTEAFF
d_call: .; v_call: TRBV12-5; j_call: TRBJ2-7; clone_size: .; cdr3_nt: TGTGCTAGAAGACAGGATCGATACGAGCAGTACTTC; cdr3_aa: CARRQDRYEQYF
d_call: .; v_call: TRBV6-1; j_call: TRBJ2-7; clone_size: .; cdr3_nt: TGTGCCAGCAGGACTACAGGGAACCGCGAGCAGTACTTC; cdr3_aa: CASRTTGNREQYF
d_call: .; v_call: TRBV25-1; j_call: TRBJ1-6; clone_size: .; cdr3_nt: TGTGCCAGCAGCCCAGGGACACCCAATTCACCCCTCCACTTT; cdr3_aa: CASSPGTPNSPLHF
d_call: TRBD2; v_call: TRBV7-6; j_call: TRBJ2-1; clone_size: few; cdr3_nt: TGTGCCAGCAGCGCCGGGACTAGCCAGAGCTCCTACAATGAGCAGTTCTTC; cdr3_aa: CASSAGTSQSSYNEQFF
d_call: TRBD1; v_call: TRBV5-1; j_call: TRBJ1-4; clone_size: .; cdr3_nt: TGCGCCAGCAGCTTGGAGTCTGCAGGGGGAGAAAAACTGTTTTTT; cdr3_aa: CASSLESAGGEKLFF
d_call: TRBD2; v_call: TRBV18; j_call: TRBJ2-1; clone_size: .; cdr3_nt: TGTGCCAGCTCACCGGCAGCGGGATTCTCCTACAATGAGCAGTTCTTC; cdr3_aa: CASSPAAGFSYNEQFF
d_call: TRBD2; v_call: TRBV7-2; j_call: TRBJ2-3; clone_size: .; cdr3_nt: TGTGCCAGCAGCCTCAGCGGGAGTAGTACAGATACGCAGTATTTT; cdr3_aa: CASSLSGSSTDTQYF
d_call: TRBD2; v_call: TRBV5-4; j_call: TRBJ2-2; clone_size: .; cdr3_nt: TGTGCCAGCAGCTCCGGGACTAGCGGGAGGGCCGTCACCGGGGAGCTGTTTTTT; cdr3_aa: CASSSGTSGRAVTGELFF
d_call: .; v_call: TRBV27; j_call: TRBJ1-4; clone_size: once; cdr3_nt: TGTGCCAGCACCCACGGGCGGACGGGGGGAAATGAAAAACTGTTTTTT; cdr3_aa: CASTHGRTGGNEKLFF
d_call: TRBD2; v_call: TRBV5-1; j_call: TRBJ2-1; clone_size: .; cdr3_nt: TGCGCCAGCAGCTTGGGCCCTAGCGGAGACTACAATGAGCAGTTCTTC; cdr3_aa: CASSLGPSGDYNEQFF
d_call: .; v_call: TRBV28; j_call: TRBJ2-3; clone_size: .; cdr3_nt: TGTGCCAGCAGTTTCCTTGATACGCAGTATTTT; cdr3_aa: CASSFLDTQYF
d_call: .; v_call: TRBV15; j_call: TRBJ2-3; clone_size: once; cdr3_nt: TGTGCCACCAGCAGAGTTGTAAGCACAGATACGCAGTATTTT; cdr3_aa: CATSRVVSTDTQYF
d_call: TRBD2; v_call: TRBV5-4; j_call: TRBJ2-2; clone_size: .; cdr3_nt: TGTGCCAGCAGCACAGGGACTAGCGGGAGGGCCGGGGAGCTGTTTTTT; cdr3_aa: CASSTGTSGRAGELFF
d_call: TRBD1; v_call: TRBV5-1; j_call: TRBJ2-2; clone_size: .; cdr3_nt: TGCGCCAGCAGGCTTGGACAGGGCTTAACCGGGGAGCTGTTTTTT; cdr3_aa: CASRLGQGLTGELFF
d_call: .; v_call: TRBV15; j_call: TRBJ2-5; clone_size: .; cdr3_nt: TGTGCCACCAGCAAAGGGGGGGAAGCAGAGACCCAGTACTTC; cdr3_aa: CATSKGGEAETQYF
d_call: .; v_call: TRBV19; j_call: TRBJ2-3; clone_size: .; cdr3_nt: TGTGCCAGTAGTCAACGACTGGCGAGCACAGATACGCAGTATTTT; cdr3_aa: CASSQRLASTDTQYF
d_call: TRBD2; v_call: TRBV6-5; j_call: TRBJ2-7; clone_size: once; cdr3_nt: TGTGCCAGCAGAAGGACTAGCGGGGACGAGCAGTACTTC; cdr3_aa: CASRRTSGDEQYF
d_call: TRBD1; v_call: TRBV11-2; j_call: TRBJ2-7; clone_size: .; cdr3_nt: TGTGCCAGCAGCTTAAGGGCAGGGGGCCTCGCTTCCTACGAGCAGTACTTC; cdr3_aa: CASSLRAGGLASYEQYF
d_call: .; v_call: TRBV14; j_call: TRBJ2-1; clone_size: .; cdr3_nt: TGTGCCAGCAGCCAAGCTCTCTCCTACAATGAGCAGTTCTTC; cdr3_aa: CASSQALSYNEQFF
d_call: .; v_call: TRBV5-1; j_call: TRBJ1-1; clone_size: .; cdr3_nt: TGCGCCAGCAGCTTGACAGGGTCCAACACTGAAGCTTTCTTT; cdr3_aa: CASSLTGSNTEAFF
d_call: TRBD2; v_call: TRBV9; j_call: TRBJ2-1; clone_size: .; cdr3_nt: TGTGCCAGCAGCGTATCGGGACTAAGCTCCTACAATGAGCAGTTCTTC; cdr3_aa: CASSVSGLSSYNEQFF
d_call: .; v_call: TRBV9; j_call: TRBJ1-5; clone_size: few; cdr3_nt: TGTGCCAGCAGCGATGACTCCCTCAATCAGCCCCAGCATTTT; cdr3_aa: CASSDDSLNQPQHF
d_call: .; v_call: TRBV30; j_call: TRBJ2-7; clone_size: .; cdr3_nt: TGTGCCTGGAGTGTACAGGAACGGCCAGACTACGAGCAGTACTTC; cdr3_aa: CAWSVQERPDYEQYF
d_call: .; v_call: TRBV19; j_call: TRBJ1-2; clone_size: .; cdr3_nt: TGTGCCAGTAGTATAGTGTCAGATACATACTATGGCTACACCTTC; cdr3_aa: CASSIVSDTYYGYTF
d_call: TRBD1; v_call: TRBV28; j_call: TRBJ2-7; clone_size: .; cdr3_nt: TGTGCCAGCAGTTTGGGGGACAGGGGCGAGCAGTACTTC; cdr3_aa: CASSLGDRGEQYF
d_call: TRBD2; v_call: TRBV5-5; j_call: TRBJ2-1; clone_size: once; cdr3_nt: TGTGCCAGCAGCTTCACTCTAGCGGGAGGGATCAGCAAGCAGTTCTTC; cdr3_aa: CASSFTLAGGISKQFF
d_call: .; v_call: TRBV30; j_call: TRBJ2-7; clone_size: few; cdr3_nt: TGTGCCTGGAGTGACCCAACTACAGGGTCCTACGAGCAGTACTTC; cdr3_aa: CAWSDPTTGSYEQYF
d_call: .; v_call: TRBV5-1; j_call: TRBJ1-1; clone_size: .; cdr3_nt: TGCGCCAGCAGCTTGGAGGGGAAGAACACTGAAGCTTTCTTT; cdr3_aa: CASSLEGKNTEAFF
d_call: TRBD1; v_call: TRBV30; j_call: TRBJ1-2; clone_size: once; cdr3_nt: TGTGCCTGGAGTGGGGGACAGGGAGCTAACTATGGCTACACCTTC; cdr3_aa: CAWSGGQGANYGYTF
d_call: .; v_call: TRBV14; j_call: TRBJ2-7; clone_size: .; cdr3_nt: TGTGCCAGCAGCCAGCAGCTGACGGGAGTAAACGAGCAGTACTTC; cdr3_aa: CASSQQLTGVNEQYF
d_call: TRBD1; v_call: TRBV28; j_call: TRBJ2-7; clone_size: .; cdr3_nt: TGTGCCAGCAGCAGGACAGGGGAAATTTACGAGCAGTACTTC; cdr3_aa: CASSRTGEIYEQYF
d_call: TRBD2; v_call: TRBV11-2; j_call: TRBJ2-7; clone_size: .; cdr3_nt: TGTGCCAGCTCCCCTTTGACGAGCGGGAGTGGATACGAGCAGTACTTC; cdr3_aa: CASSPLTSGSGYEQYF
d_call: TRBD1; v_call: TRBV6-1; j_call: TRBJ2-5; clone_size: .; cdr3_nt: TGTGCCAGCAGTGAATGGGACAGGGGTGAGGAGACCCAGTACTTC; cdr3_aa: CASSEWDRGEETQYF
d_call: TRBD1; v_call: TRBV19; j_call: TRBJ1-1; clone_size: few; cdr3_nt: TGTGCCAGTACCTCCACCGGGACAGGGGTTACTGAAGCTTTCTTT; cdr3_aa: CASTSTGTGVTEAFF
d_call: TRBD1; v_call: TRBV18; j_call: TRBJ1-2; clone_size: once; cdr3_nt: TGTGCCAGCTCACCGGGACAGGGAACTGGCTACACCTTC; cdr3_aa: CASSPGQGTGYTF
d_call: TRBD1; v_call: TRBV9; j_call: TRBJ2-2; clone_size: .; cdr3_nt: TGTGCCAGCAGCTCCCGGGACAGGGGCACCGGGGAGCTGTTTTTT; cdr3_aa: CASSSRDRGTGELFF
d_call: .; v_call: TRBV5-6; j_call: TRBJ2-2; clone_size: .; cdr3_nt: TGTGCCAGCAGCTCCAGGGGAACTAGCGGGGAGCTGTTTTTT; cdr3_aa: CASSSRGTSGELFF
d_call: TRBD1; v_call: TRBV30; j_call: TRBJ2-7; clone_size: .; cdr3_nt: TGTGCCTGGAGTAAGGGACAGGGCAACGAGCAGTACTTC; cdr3_aa: CAWSKGQGNEQYF
d_call: .; v_call: TRBV19; j_call: TRBJ2-7; clone_size: .; cdr3_nt: TGTGCCAGTAGTGGAGCTAGCGAGCAGTACTTC; cdr3_aa: CASSGASEQYF
d_call: .; v_call: TRBV6-6; j_call: TRBJ2-5; clone_size: .; cdr3_nt: TGTGCCAGCAGTTACCCTCTGGACATTGCTCGGGAGACCCAGTACTTC; cdr3_aa: CASSYPLDIARETQYF
d_call: .; v_call: TRBV5-1; j_call: TRBJ1-1; clone_size: .; cdr3_nt: TGCGCCAGCAGCTTGGGAGGTTGGCGGAACACTGAAGCTTTCTTT; cdr3_aa: CASSLGGWRNTEAFF
d_call: TRBD1; v_call: TRBV19; j_call: TRBJ1-1; clone_size: .; cdr3_nt: TGTGCCAGTAGACGGACAGGGGGCGAGACTGAAGCTTTCTTT; cdr3_aa: CASRRTGGETEAFF
d_call: TRBD1; v_call: TRBV18; j_call: TRBJ1-4; clone_size: .; cdr3_nt: TGTGCCAGCTCACGAACAAGGGGACAGAGTAATGAAAAACTGTTTTTT; cdr3_aa: CASSRTRGQSNEKLFF
d_call: .; v_call: TRBV7-3; j_call: TRBJ2-7; clone_size: .; cdr3_nt: TGTGCCAGCAGCTTAAGTGGTGTCTTGCTAGCGCCGTCCTACGAGCAGTACTTC; cdr3_aa: CASSLSGVLLAPSYEQYF
d_call: TRBD2; v_call: TRBV5-1; j_call: TRBJ2-5; clone_size: .; cdr3_nt: TGCGCCAGCAGCGCGGCTAGCGGGAGCCAGACCCAGTACTTC; cdr3_aa: CASSAASGSQTQYF
d_call: TRBD1; v_call: TRBV4-1; j_call: TRBJ1-4; clone_size: .; cdr3_nt: TGCGCCAGCAGCCGCTGGACAGGGGATGAAAAACTGTTTTTT; cdr3_aa: CASSRWTGDEKLFF
d_call: .; v_call: TRBV4-1; j_call: TRBJ1-5; clone_size: once; cdr3_nt: TGCGCCAGCAGCCAAATTACTTTGGACGGGGGTACGCAGCCCCAGCATTTT; cdr3_aa: CASSQITLDGGTQPQHF
d_call: .; v_call: TRBV28; j_call: TRBJ2-1; clone_size: .; cdr3_nt: TGTGCCAGCGCCCATCCAGGAAATGAGCAGTTCTTC; cdr3_aa: CASAHPGNEQFF
d_call: TRBD2; v_call: TRBV9; j_call: TRBJ2-3; clone_size: .; cdr3_nt: TGTGCCAGCAGCGCGGGACTAGCGGGAGCAGATACGCAGTATTTT; cdr3_aa: CASSAGLAGADTQYF
d_call: TRBD1; v_call: TRBV5-4; j_call: TRBJ1-4; clone_size: .; cdr3_nt: TGTGCCAGCAGCGCAGGACAGGGAGGCAACGGTAATGAAAAACTGTTTTTT; cdr3_aa: CASSAGQGGNGNEKLFF
d_call: .; v_call: TRBV12-1; j_call: TRBJ1-5; clone_size: .; cdr3_nt: TGTGCCAGCAGCTTTCGGGGGTTCGGGCAGCCCCAGCATTTT; cdr3_aa: CASSFRGFGQPQHF
d_call: TRBD2; v_call: TRBV2; j_call: TRBJ2-1; clone_size: .; cdr3_nt: TGTGCCAGCCAATTAGGGAGGGACAATGAGCAGTTCTTC; cdr3_aa: CASQLGRDNEQFF